This entry lists 9 T cell receptor beta chains sequenced from one sample in a study of T cell responses to AZD1222 COVID-19 vaccine. Method: immunoSEQ multiplex PCR; TCRdb's copy keeps in-frame clones and lacks some. The table lists some 170,000 clones, 92% of them singletons. The sequences come from peripheral blood, collected on day 0 of MenACWY control vaccination. The receptors here all came from an adult in good health.

V usage is TRBV30 and J usage is TRBJ1-1; no firm D call. This CDR3 has 14 amino acids. Germline loops: CDR1 GTSNPN, CDR2 SVGIG (reference sequence). Trimming stripped 0 bases from V and 5 bases from J, with 13 bases between. CDR3 region: CAWSVDRGATEAFF. For the CDR3, the DNA is TGTGCCTGGAGTGTAGACCGGGGTGCTACTGAAGCTTTCTTT. Drawing the rest from reference TRBV30 and TRBJ1-1, the complete variable domain is SQTIHQWPATLVQPVGSPLSLECTVEGTSNPNLYWYRQAAGRGLQLLFYSVGIGQISSEVPQNLSASRPQDRQFILSSKKLLLSDSGFYLCAWSVDRGATEAFFGQGTRLTVV.

The J gene is TRBJ1-2, the V gene TRBV6-5; D possibly corresponds to TRBD1 (6 bases). The V gene's germline CDR1 is MNHEY and CDR2 SVGAGI. This CDR3 contains 15 residues. V lost 6 bases and J lost 2, with 16 bases in between. This CDR3 reads CASSLLPTGNYGYTF. Here the CDR3 DNA reads TGTGCCAGCAGCCTCTTGCCGACAGGAAACTATGGCTACACCTTC.

The chain's CDR3 is CASSKEGTASYEQYF. CDR3 DNA sequence: TGTGCCAGCAGCAAAGAGGGGACAGCCTCCTACGAGCAGTACTTC. The rearrangement joins TRBV21-1 to TRBJ2-7; TRBD1, the table's D call, was not compared with the DNA. TRBV21-1 is assigned pseudogene status. The CDR3 extends over 15 amino acids.

CDR3 sequence reads: CASRRTGGAAVGQPQHF. The CDR3 nucleotides read TGTGCCAGTAGGCGAACAGGGGGCGCCGCCGTGGGACAGCCCCAGCATTTT. The rearrangement joins TRBV19 to TRBJ1-5, with 9 bases fitting TRBD1. Germline values: CDR1 LNHDA, CDR2 SQIVND (reference sequence). V was clipped by 6 bases and J by 7 bases; unmatched bases: 16. The CDR3 is 17 residues long.

This chain links TRBV14 with TRBJ2-5; the D gene could be TRBD1 or TRBD2 (5 bases each). CDR3 length: 14 residues. Trimming stripped 6 bases from V and 5 bases from J, with 16 bases between. Per germline, CDR1 SGHDN and CDR2 FVKESK. The CDR3 sequence is CASSGSGPTETQYF. CDR3 nucleotide sequence: TGTGCCAGCAGTGGGTCGGGACCGACCGAGACCCAGTACTTC.

The rearrangement links TRBV7-2 to TRBJ2-1; D might be TRBD2 (6 bases). The CDR3 runs 17 residues. Trimming shortened V by 5 bases and J by 1 base, and 18 bases separated the two germline ends. Looked up from germline, CDR1 is SGHTA and CDR2 is FQGNSA. The CDR3 region has the DNA TGTGCCAGCAGCCACTCCCTCCTAAGCGGGTCCTACAATGAGCAGTTCTTC. Encoded protein: CASSHSLLSGSYNEQFF.

The sample holds one count of this clone. The rearrangement links TRBV11-3 to TRBJ2-1; D perhaps matches TRBD1 (5 bases). Trimming took 3 bases from V and 2 from J, leaving 11 bases between them. Germline CDR1 reads SGHNT; CDR2 reads YENEEA. The CDR3 loop spans 15 amino acids. The CDR3 bases are TGTGCCAGCAGCTTCGAAATGACAGCCTACAATGAGCAGTTCTTC. It codes for CASSFEMTAYNEQFF.

The chain recombines TRBV12-3 or TRBV12-4 with TRBJ1-3; no reliable D call. CDR3 length equals 13 residues. Trimming shortened V by 5 bases and J by 1 base, and 6 bases separated the two germline ends. The CDR3 bases are TGTGCCAGCAGTGCCTCATCTGGAAACACCATATATTTT. It codes for CASSASSGNTIYF.

The chain has TRBV9 and TRBJ2-1; tentatively, D is TRBD1 or TRBD2 (5 bases each). CDR1 and CDR2 from the germline V gene are SGDLS and YYNGEE. This CDR3 is built from 16 residues. The V end lost 3 bases, the J end lost 3 bases, and 16 bases lay between the germline ends. The CDR3 nucleotides are TGTGCCAGCAGCGGTGAAGGGACGCCCCGCTACAATGAGCAGTTCTTC. This gives the protein CASSGEGTPRYNEQFF.